This entry is about one TCR beta chain. This CDR3 is 14 amino acids long. The germline V gene has CDR1 SNHLY and CDR2 FYNNEI. Trimming stripped 7 bases from V and 4 bases from J, with 11 bases between. Repertoires were generated with immunoSEQ multiplex PCR, while TCRdb's copy carries only in-frame clones and drops some. Among more than 200,000 clones listed, around 90% were seen once. The data derive from a study of blood T cell repertoires in COVID-19. The sample comprised PBMCs or T cells enriched from blood (not recorded which). The sequence derives from a woman aged 25 to 39 who had been exposed to COVID-19. This chain joins TRBV2 and TRBJ1-6; D unclear. The CDR3 loop is CASKATSYNSPLHF. The CDR3 region has the DNA TGTGCCAGCAAAGCAACTAGTTATAATTCACCCCTCCACTTT.